The 32 T cell receptor beta chains listed next were all sequenced from one sample in a study of CD8 T cells in Susac syndrome. An amount of RNA that ranged from roughly 0.5 to 1 ug was reverse transcribed with random hexamers. TCRdb ran MiXCR on the immunoSEQ multiplex PCR reads and lists one entry per CDR3 protein. This sample carries approximately 110,000 distinct CDR3 sequences, around 94% of them seen once, and the ten largest clones take more than 0.075%. The sequenced sample was CD4+ T cells from PBMCs. These receptors originate from a human donor in good health.

V and J are TRBV7-2 and TRBJ2-1; D unresolved. V dropped 5 bases and J dropped 0 bases, with 5 bases sitting between them. The CDR3 runs to 13 residues. Per germline, CDR1 SGHTA and CDR2 FQGNSA. The CDR3 DNA reads TGTGCCAGCAGCCAGGTCTCCTACAATGAGCAGTTCTTC. It translates to CASSQVSYNEQFF.

The chain is built from TRBV18 and TRBJ2-7; D gene uncertain. The CDR3 has 12 amino acids. From germline, CDR1 is KGHSH and CDR2 LQKENI. Trimming took off 5 bases at V and 4 bases at J, with 9 bases between the two ends. CDR3 coding DNA: TGTGCCAGCTCAGTCCCCGGGTACGAGCAGTACTTC. Residues: CASSVPGYEQYF.

The rearrangement links TRBV4-3 to TRBJ2-1; D is perhaps TRBD2 (6 bases). This CDR3 region has 13 residues. The ends were cut back, 1 base at V and 8 bases at J, with 9 bases in the middle. Germline CDR1 and CDR2: LGHNA and YSLEER. CDR3 bases: TGCGCCAGCAGCCAAGCACTAGCCTATGAGCAGTTCTTC. Translation: CASSQALAYEQFF.

This clonotype was observed a single time. The chain joins TRBV3-1 to TRBJ1-2; D gene ambiguous. Germline V CDR1 and CDR2: LGHDT, YNNKEL (reference sequence). V was cut by 2 bases and J by 0 bases, with 10 bases left in between. The length of the CDR3 is 15 residues. The CDR3 loop is CASSQFDRANYGYTF. The CDR3 DNA reads as TGTGCCAGCAGCCAATTCGACCGGGCTAACTATGGCTACACCTTC.

This clonotype has only one observation. This chain connects TRBV19 to TRBJ2-6, with TRBD2 matching 8 bases. The CDR3 is made up of 19 amino acids. Germline trimming cut 5 bases from V and 1 base from J; bases unmatched to any gene: 13. Germline V gene sequence: CDR1 LNHDA, CDR2 SQIVND (reference sequence). CDR3 loop: CASSALAGGARSGANVLTF. The DNA of the CDR3 is TGTGCCAGTAGTGCGTTGGCGGGGGGAGCCCGGTCTGGGGCCAACGTCCTGACTTTC.

This chain joins TRBV4-3 and TRBJ1-5, with 8 bases matching TRBD1. The germline gives CDR1 LGHNA, CDR2 YSLEER. With 3 bases clipped from V and 7 bases from J, the junction kept 8 bases outside the gene matches. The CDR3 loop spans 15 amino acids. The CDR3 DNA reads TGCGCCAGCAGCCAGGGTACAGGGGGAATACAGCCCCAGCATTTT. Translation gives CASSQGTGGIQPQHF.

This rearrangement joins TRBV6-2 or TRBV6-3 to TRBJ2-7; D is perhaps TRBD1 (6 bases). From germline, CDR1 is MNHEY and CDR2 SVGEGT. This CDR3 has 12 amino acids. V lost 6 bases and J lost 2, with 8 bases in between. The CDR3 reads CASRQGTYEQYF. The CDR3, as DNA: TGTGCCAGCAGACAGGGTACCTACGAGCAGTACTTC.

The chain uses TRBV30 and TRBJ1-6, with unresolved D. This CDR3 contains 11 residues. Trimming pared 2 bases from V and 9 bases from J, leaving 5 bases between. Germline V gene lookup returns CDR1 GTSNPN and CDR2 SVGIG (reference sequence). CDR3 DNA sequence: TGTGCCTGGAGTCTCGGTTCACCCCTCCACTTT. Amino acids: CAWSLGSPLHF.

The chain employs TRBV29-1 and TRBJ1-1, with D possibly TRBD1 on 5 matching bases. The germline V and J ends were trimmed by 4 bases and 0 bases, with 9 bases remaining between them. Looked up from germline, CDR1 is SQVTM and CDR2 is ANQGSEA. This CDR3 is 13 amino acids long. DNA of the CDR3: TGCAGCGTTGCAAAGGGGATGAACACTGAAGCTTTCTTT. The encoded protein is CSVAKGMNTEAFF.

The chain links TRBV6-2 or TRBV6-3 to TRBJ2-1; possibly TRBD2 for D (5 bases). The CDR3 consists of 12 residues. The germline gives CDR1 MNHEY, CDR2 SVGEGT. V shed 6 bases and J shed 10 bases, with 13 bases lying between them. This CDR3 is CASSPLVGEQFF. The CDR3 coding sequence is TGTGCCAGCAGCCCACTAGTGGGGGAGCAGTTCTTC.

The chain links TRBV18 to TRBJ2-3; 10 bases are a match to TRBD2. After removal of 0 bases from V and 0 bases from J, the junction contained 3 bases not matched to a gene. Germline V gene data show CDR1 as KGHSH and CDR2 as LQKENI. There are 17 residues in the CDR3. CDR3 coding DNA: TGTGCCAGCTCACCACCTCGGACTAGCGGAAGCACAGATACGCAGTATTTT. As protein: CASSPPRTSGSTDTQYF.

This chain uses TRBV9 with TRBJ2-2, with 7 bases aligning to TRBD2. Per germline, CDR1 SGDLS and CDR2 YYNGEE. Trimming at V came to 3 bases and at J to 4 bases, leaving 6 bases not matched to a gene. CDR3 length: 15 residues. In DNA form, the CDR3 reads TGTGCCAGCAGCGAAGCTAGCGGAGTCACCGGGGAGCTGTTTTTT. It codes for CASSEASGVTGELFF.

The gene calls are TRBV6-5 and TRBJ2-7, with D tentatively TRBD1 (7 bases). The CDR3 spans 12 residues. Trimming shortened V by 6 bases and J by 7 bases, and 13 bases separated the two germline ends. Germline V CDR1 and CDR2: MNHEY, SVGAGI. The CDR3 nucleotides are TGTGCCAGCAGAAACCAGGGGGGTGAGCAGTACTTC. It codes for CASRNQGGEQYF.

V usage is TRBV6-5 and J usage is TRBJ1-1; the match to TRBD1 covers 9 bases. The CDR3 runs 14 residues. V was pared by 8 bases and J by 11 bases, with 15 bases of the junction left unmatched. Per germline, CDR1 MNHEY and CDR2 SVGAGI. CDR3 DNA sequence: TGTGCCAGCCGGGACAGGGACGCCCGTACGTTGGCTTTCTTT. This gives the protein CASRDRDARTLAFF.

The chain recombines TRBV7-9 with TRBJ2-7, with TRBD2 matching over 9 bases. The CDR3 loop spans 14 amino acids. V lost 5 bases and J lost 3; bases outside the gene matches: 5. The germline gives CDR1 SEHNR, CDR2 FQNEAQ (reference sequence). Written as DNA, the CDR3 is TGTGCCAGCAGCGCGCTAGCGGGATTCTACGAGCAGTACTTC. Translation: CASSALAGFYEQYF.

The chain recombines TRBV7-9 with TRBJ1-1; no reliable D call. Per germline, CDR1 SEHNR and CDR2 FQNEAQ (reference sequence). There are 12 residues in the CDR3. V shed 7 bases and J shed 5 bases, with 11 bases lying between them. CDR3 DNA sequence: TGTGCCAGCACCTTTCGGGAGACTGAAGCTTTCTTT. As protein: CASTFRETEAFF.

A single count supports this clonotype. This chain uses TRBV20-1 with TRBJ2-7; 11 bases align to TRBD2. Germline V lookup: CDR1 DFQATT, CDR2 SNEGSKA (reference sequence). The CDR3 runs to 19 residues. J was trimmed by 0 bases and V by 1 base; bases with no gene match: 14. The CDR3 loop is CSARVSGTSGVPFSYEQYF. CDR3 bases: TGCAGTGCTAGAGTTTCCGGGACTAGCGGAGTTCCTTTCTCCTACGAGCAGTACTTC.

The chain combines TRBV9 with TRBJ2-5; D is possibly TRBD1 or TRBD2 (6 bases each). This CDR3 region has 15 residues. Germline-derived CDR1 and CDR2 are SGDLS and YYNGEE. V lost 2 bases and J lost 5, with 16 bases in between. The CDR3 DNA reads as TGTGCCAGCAGCGTGGCGGGACACTTGTCCGAGACCCAGTACTTC. This encodes CASSVAGHLSETQYF.

The rearrangement joins TRBV2 to TRBJ2-3; no reliable D call. Looked up from germline, CDR1 is SNHLY and CDR2 is FYNNEI. V was trimmed by 8 bases and J by 5 bases, leaving 5 bases between them. The CDR3 consists of 10 residues. Here the CDR3 DNA reads TGTGCCAGCCTCTTAGATACGCAGTATTTT. Amino acid sequence: CASLLDTQYF.

The chain uses TRBV12-3 or TRBV12-4 and TRBJ2-2; no clear D gene. The ends were cut back, 6 bases at V and 5 bases at J, with 4 bases in the middle. The length of the CDR3 is 11 residues. The CDR3 DNA reads as TGTGCCAGCAGCACTACCGGGGAGCTGTTTTTT. This sequence encodes CASSTTGELFF.

The V gene is TRBV20-1, the J gene TRBJ2-2; 10 bases are a match to TRBD2. The germline V gene has CDR1 DFQATT and CDR2 SNEGSKA (reference sequence). The junction had 7 bases not matched to a gene; V was cut back by 6 bases and J by 3 bases. The CDR3 is 15 residues long. The CDR3 DNA reads TGCAGTGCACCCCCTAGCGGGAGCGACACCGGGGAGCTGTTTTTT. It yields the protein CSAPPSGSDTGELFF.

This chain's CDR3 is CATSRVGRSDQPQHF. CDR3 nucleotide sequence: TGTGCCACCAGCAGGGTGGGACGGAGTGATCAGCCCCAGCATTTT. The V call is TRBV15, the J call TRBJ1-5, with TRBD1 as a possible D gene (5 bases). Germline assignment: CDR1 LNHNV and CDR2 YYDKDF (reference sequence). V lost 3 bases and J 5 bases, leaving 14 bases between the germline ends. The CDR3 sequence is 15 residues long. Full variable domain (outside the CDR3, taken from reference TRBV15 and TRBJ1-5): DAMVIQNPRYQVTQFGKPVTLSCSQTLNHNVMYWYQQKSSQAPKLLFHYYDKDFNNEADTPDNFQSRRPNTSFCFLDIRSPGLGDTAMYLCATSRVGRSDQPQHFGDGTRLSIL.

Only one count was recorded for this clonotype. The rearrangement joins TRBV20-1 to TRBJ2-6, with TRBD1 identical over 9 bases. Germline V gene data show CDR1 as DFQATT and CDR2 as SNEGSKA (reference sequence). The CDR3 contains 18 residues. J gave up 1 base and V 1 base, and 8 bases lay outside the gene matches. The CDR3 region has the DNA TGCAGTGCTAGAGCGCTGTGGGACAGGGCTTCTGGGGCCAACGTCCTGACTTTC. This gives the protein CSARALWDRASGANVLTF.

The J gene is TRBJ1-5, the V gene TRBV18; possibly TRBD1 for D (5 bases). CDR3 length equals 17 residues. Trimming cost V 4 bases and J 0 bases, with 16 bases left between them. Germline lookup yields CDR1 KGHSH and CDR2 LQKENI. CDR3: CASSRAQRDYSNQPQHF. The CDR3 bases are TGTGCCAGCTCACGGGCACAGAGGGACTATAGCAATCAGCCCCAGCATTTT.

The genes are TRBV6-1 and TRBJ2-5; the match to TRBD2 covers 12 bases. The CDR3 spans 18 residues. V lost 6 bases, J lost 0 bases, and 11 bases stayed unmatched. From germline, CDR1 is MNHNS and CDR2 SASEGT. CDR3 sequence: CASSTFGTSGRNQETQYF. The CDR3 nucleotides are TGTGCCAGCAGCACCTTTGGGACTAGCGGGCGCAACCAAGAGACCCAGTACTTC.

The chain links TRBV20-1 to TRBJ2-1, with D possibly called TRBD1 or TRBD2 (5 bases each). The V end was cut by 3 bases, the J end by 4 bases, with 16 bases between. Germline V gene sequence: CDR1 DFQATT, CDR2 SNEGSKA (reference sequence). The CDR3 sequence is 15 residues long. CDR3 sequence reads: CSASPPGPIYNEQFF. The CDR3 DNA sequence: TGCAGTGCTAGCCCCCCGGGACCGATTTACAATGAGCAGTTCTTC.

The chain uses TRBV5-1 and TRBJ2-7; D may match TRBD1 or TRBD2 (5 bases each). This CDR3 spans 15 amino acids. The ends were cut back, 4 bases at V and 7 bases at J, with 21 bases in the middle. Per germline, CDR1 SGHRS and CDR2 YFSETQ. The DNA of the CDR3 is TGCGCCAGCAGCCCAACCGGACTCACCAGGGAGGAGCAGTACTTC. Translating gives CASSPTGLTREEQYF. The whole variable domain, remainder taken from reference TRBV5-1 and TRBJ2-7, is KAGVTQTPRYLIKTRGQQVTLSCSPISGHRSVSWYQQTPGQGLQFLFEYFSETQRNKGNFPGRFSGRQFSNSRSEMNVSTLELGDSALYLCASSPTGLTREEQYFGPGTRLTVT.

This chain uses TRBV7-2 with TRBJ2-5, with 7 bases fitting TRBD1. Germline CDR1 is SGHTA and CDR2 is FQGNSA. Trimming removed 4 bases from V and 8 bases from J; junction bases left unmatched: 10. This CDR3 contains 14 residues. CDR3 in amino acids: CASSSGQASVTQYF. The CDR3 DNA sequence: TGTGCCAGCAGCTCCGGACAGGCTTCAGTCACCCAGTACTTC.

The V and J genes are TRBV20-1 and TRBJ2-7; possible D gene TRBD1, 5 bases. Between the trimmed V and J ends, which lost 7 bases and 6 bases, there was a span of 13 bases. Germline V gene sequence: CDR1 DFQATT, CDR2 SNEGSKA (reference sequence). The CDR3 consists of 11 residues. This CDR3 reads CSGQGASEQYF. CDR3 bases: TGCAGTGGGCAGGGCGCCTCCGAGCAGTACTTC.

The chain has TRBV18 and TRBJ2-5; D might be TRBD2 (6 bases). Germline V lookup: CDR1 KGHSH, CDR2 LQKENI. The CDR3 is 16 amino acids. V gave up 2 bases and J gave up 2 bases, with 15 bases separating them. Written as DNA, the CDR3 is TGTGCCAGCTCACCAATTGGAACGGCGGGACAAGAGACCCAGTACTTC. This translates into CASSPIGTAGQETQYF.

J is TRBJ1-2 and V is TRBV7-9, with D possibly matching TRBD1 (6 bases). V was shortened by 1 base and J by 6 bases, with 15 bases between the two germline ends. Germline loops: CDR1 SEHNR, CDR2 FQNEAQ (reference sequence). There are 15 residues in the CDR3. CDR3 region: CASSLDGSGADGYTF. The CDR3 nucleotides read TGTGCCAGCAGCTTAGATGGGTCGGGGGCCGATGGCTACACCTTC.

This chain joins TRBV3-1 and TRBJ2-1; unclear D gene. Deletions cut 5 bases from V and 1 base from J, with 9 bases between. CDR1 and CDR2 (germline): LGHDT, YNNKEL (reference sequence). The length of the CDR3 is 14 residues. The CDR3 DNA reads TGTGCCAGCAGCTTATTGCAGTCCTACAATGAGCAGTTCTTC. This codes for CASSLLQSYNEQFF.